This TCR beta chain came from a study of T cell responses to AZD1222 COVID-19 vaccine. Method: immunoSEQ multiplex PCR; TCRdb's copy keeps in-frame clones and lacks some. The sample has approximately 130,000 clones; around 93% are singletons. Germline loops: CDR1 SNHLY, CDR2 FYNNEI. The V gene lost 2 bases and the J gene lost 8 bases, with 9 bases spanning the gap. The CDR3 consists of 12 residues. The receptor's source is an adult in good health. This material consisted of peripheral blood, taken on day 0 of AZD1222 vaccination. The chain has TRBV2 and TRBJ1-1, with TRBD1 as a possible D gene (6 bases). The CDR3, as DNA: TGTGCCAGCAGTGAAAACAGGGCGGAAGCTTTCTTT. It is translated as CASSENRAEAFF.